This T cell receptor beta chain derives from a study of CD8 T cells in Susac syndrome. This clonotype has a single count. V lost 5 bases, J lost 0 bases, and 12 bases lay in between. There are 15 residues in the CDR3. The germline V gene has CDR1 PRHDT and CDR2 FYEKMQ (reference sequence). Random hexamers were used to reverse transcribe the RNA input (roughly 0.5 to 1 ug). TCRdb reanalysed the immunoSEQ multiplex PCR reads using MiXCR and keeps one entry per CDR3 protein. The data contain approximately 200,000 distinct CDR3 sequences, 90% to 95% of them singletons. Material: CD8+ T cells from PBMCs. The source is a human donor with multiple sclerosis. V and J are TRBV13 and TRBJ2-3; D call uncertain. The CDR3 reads CASSPAGLSTDTQYF. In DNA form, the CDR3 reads TGTGCCAGCAGCCCAGCTGGCCTTAGCACAGATACGCAGTATTTT.